The entry that follows covers one T cell receptor beta chain sequence. As yet, its antigen is unknown. This sample is drawn from a study of T cell repertoires in cytomegalovirus infection. Across the whole study: Evidence of both CMV infection and a matching HLA type came from public TCR beta signatures. Findings and limits, study-wide: Identification of carriers of CMV plus the relevant HLA was achieved through cumulative public TCR beta family frequency. HLA-C-restricted CMV clonotypes gave the most frequent clonotype in two of eight donors.

One entry per CDR3 protein results from TCRdb running MiXCR on the reads. The repertoire holds roughly 600,000 distinct CDR3 sequences, with more than 20% as singletons. The sample consisted of CD8+ T cells from PBMCs. This receptor was identified in a human donor in good health (CMV status not recorded). Some clones in this sample may be carry-over from other donors' samples.

CDR3 bases: TGTGCCAGCAGCCAGTACCCAGAATCTGGAAACACCATATATTTT. Its protein is CASSQYPESGNTIYF. The J gene is TRBJ1-3, the V gene TRBV14; D is uncertain. The V gene lost 3 bases and the J gene lost 1 base, with 10 bases spanning the gap. In germline, CDR1 is SGHDN, CDR2 FVKESK. The CDR3 consists of 15 residues.